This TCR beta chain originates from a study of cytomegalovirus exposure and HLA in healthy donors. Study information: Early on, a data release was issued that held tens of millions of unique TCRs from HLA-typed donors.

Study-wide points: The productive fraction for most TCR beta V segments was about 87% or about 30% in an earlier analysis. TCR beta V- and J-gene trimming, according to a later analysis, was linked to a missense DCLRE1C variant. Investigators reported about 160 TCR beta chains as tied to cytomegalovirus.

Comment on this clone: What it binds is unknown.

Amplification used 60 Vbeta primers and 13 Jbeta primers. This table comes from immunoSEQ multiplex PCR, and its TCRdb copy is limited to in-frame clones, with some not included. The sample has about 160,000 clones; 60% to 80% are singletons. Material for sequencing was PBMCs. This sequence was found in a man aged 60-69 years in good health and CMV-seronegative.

The CDR3 bases are TGTGCCAGCAGCTCCTCCCTTTCCTACAATGAGCAGTTCTTC. This translates into CASSSSLSYNEQFF. The rearrangement links TRBV7-9 to TRBJ2-1; no clear D. CDR1 SEHNR and CDR2 FQNEAQ come from the germline V gene (reference sequence). The CDR3 totals 14 residues. The V end lost 4 bases, the J end lost 1 base, and 8 bases lay between the germline ends.